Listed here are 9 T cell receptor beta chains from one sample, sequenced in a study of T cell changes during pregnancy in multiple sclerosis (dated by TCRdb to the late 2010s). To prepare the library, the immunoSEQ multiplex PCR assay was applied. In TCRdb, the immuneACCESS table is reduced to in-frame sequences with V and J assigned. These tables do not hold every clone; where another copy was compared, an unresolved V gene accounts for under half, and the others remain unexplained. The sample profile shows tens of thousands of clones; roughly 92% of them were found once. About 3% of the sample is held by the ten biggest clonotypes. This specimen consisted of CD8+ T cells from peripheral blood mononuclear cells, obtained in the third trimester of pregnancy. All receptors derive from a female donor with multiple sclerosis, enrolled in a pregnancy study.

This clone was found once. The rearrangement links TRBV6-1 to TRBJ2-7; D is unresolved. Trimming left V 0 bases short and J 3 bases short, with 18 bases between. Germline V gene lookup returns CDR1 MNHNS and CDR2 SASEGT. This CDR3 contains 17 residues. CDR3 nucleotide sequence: TGTGCCAGCAGTGAAGCGCTTGCCAGTCCCCCTGTCTACGAGCAGTACTTC. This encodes CASSEALASPPVYEQYF.

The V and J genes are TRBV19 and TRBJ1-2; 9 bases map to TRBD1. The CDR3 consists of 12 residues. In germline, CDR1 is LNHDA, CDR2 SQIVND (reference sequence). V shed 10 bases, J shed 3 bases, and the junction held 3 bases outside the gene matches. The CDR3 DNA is TGTGCCACGCGACAGGGGGACTATGGCTACACCTTC. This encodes CATRQGDYGYTF.

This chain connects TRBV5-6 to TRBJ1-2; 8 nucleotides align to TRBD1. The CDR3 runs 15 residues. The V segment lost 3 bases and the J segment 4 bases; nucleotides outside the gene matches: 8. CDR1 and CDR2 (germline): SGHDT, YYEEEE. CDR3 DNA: TGTGCCAGCAGCTCGACAGGGGCGCTCGTCTATGGCTACACCTTC. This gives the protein CASSSTGALVYGYTF.

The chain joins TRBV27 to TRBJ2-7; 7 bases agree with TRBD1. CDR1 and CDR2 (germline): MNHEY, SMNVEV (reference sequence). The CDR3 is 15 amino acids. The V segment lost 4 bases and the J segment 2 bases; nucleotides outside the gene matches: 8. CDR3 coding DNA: TGTGCCAGCAGTTCTGGCCGACAGGGTACCTACGAGCAGTACTTC. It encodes CASSSGRQGTYEQYF.

CDR3 protein: CASSLDPTEGEGNEKLFF. Here the CDR3 DNA reads TGTGCCAGCAGCTTAGACCCCACCGAGGGGGAAGGTAATGAAAAACTGTTTTTT. The chain links TRBV7-9 to TRBJ1-4, with TRBD1 as a possible D gene (6 bases). Looked up from germline, CDR1 is SEHNR and CDR2 is FQNEAQ (reference sequence). This CDR3 is built from 18 residues. Deletions cut 1 base from V and 4 bases from J, with 19 bases between.

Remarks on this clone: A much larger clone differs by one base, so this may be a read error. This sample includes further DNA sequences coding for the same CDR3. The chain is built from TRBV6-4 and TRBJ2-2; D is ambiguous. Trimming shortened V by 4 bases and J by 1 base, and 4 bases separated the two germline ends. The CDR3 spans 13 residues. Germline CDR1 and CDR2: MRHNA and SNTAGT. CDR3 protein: CASSAGNTGELFF. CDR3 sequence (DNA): TGTGCCAGCAGTGCAGGGAACACCGGGGAGCTGTTTTTT.

CDR3 sequence: CASSESASGSREQFF. The CDR3 DNA follows: TGTGCCAGCAGTGAATCGGCTAGCGGGAGTCGTGAGCAGTTCTTC. V is TRBV7-2 and J is TRBJ2-1; TRBD2 agrees at 10 bases. CDR1 SGHTA and CDR2 FQGNSA come from the germline V gene. Trimming took 6 bases from V and 9 from J; bases not matched to a gene: 11. This CDR3 region has 15 residues.

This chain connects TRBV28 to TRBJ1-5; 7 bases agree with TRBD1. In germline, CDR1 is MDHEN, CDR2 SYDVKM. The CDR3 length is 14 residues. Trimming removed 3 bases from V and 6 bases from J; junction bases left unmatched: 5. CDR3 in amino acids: CASSFGGGGQPQHF. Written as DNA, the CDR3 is TGTGCCAGCAGTTTTGGAGGGGGCGGTCAGCCCCAGCATTTT.

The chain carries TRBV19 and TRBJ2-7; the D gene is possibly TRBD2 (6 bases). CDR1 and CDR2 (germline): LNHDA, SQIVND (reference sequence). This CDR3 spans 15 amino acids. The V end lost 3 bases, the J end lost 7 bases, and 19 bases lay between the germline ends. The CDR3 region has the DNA TGTGCCAGTAGTATCTCGGCTAGCGCCCTGGGGGAGCAGTACTTC. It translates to CASSISASALGEQYF.